This T cell receptor beta chain derives from a study of control samples from healthy donors and cancer patients. Germline-derived CDR1 and CDR2 are SGHTA and FQGTGA. The CDR3 has 16 residues. Trimming removed 5 bases from V and 3 bases from J, with 16 bases in between. Assay: immunoSEQ multiplex PCR; the TCRdb copy retains only in-frame clones and omits some. The table shows roughly 100,000 clones, with roughly four fifths occurring only once. This TCR came from a woman aged 50 to 65 in good health. The J gene is TRBJ2-2, the V gene TRBV7-3; weak D call: TRBD1 (6 bases). The sample comprised blood. CDR3 nucleotide sequence: TGTGCCAGCAGCCGACCCAGGGGACGGGACACCGGGGAGCTGTTTTTT. Translation: CASSRPRGRDTGELFF.